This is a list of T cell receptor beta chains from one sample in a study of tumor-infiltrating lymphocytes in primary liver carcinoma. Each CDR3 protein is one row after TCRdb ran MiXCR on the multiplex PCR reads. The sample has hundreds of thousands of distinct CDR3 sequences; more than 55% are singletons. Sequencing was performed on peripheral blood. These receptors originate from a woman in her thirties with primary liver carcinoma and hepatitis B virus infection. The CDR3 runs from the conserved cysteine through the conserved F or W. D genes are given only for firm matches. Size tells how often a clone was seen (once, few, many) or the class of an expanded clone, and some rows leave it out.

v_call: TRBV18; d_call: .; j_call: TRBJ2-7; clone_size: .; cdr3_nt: TGTGCCAGCTCACCCTCGACGGGAAACTACGAGCAGTACTTC; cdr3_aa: CASSPSTGNYEQYF
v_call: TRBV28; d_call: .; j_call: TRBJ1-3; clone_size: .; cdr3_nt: TGTGCCAGCAATTCTGGACAGCTAAACACCATATATTTT; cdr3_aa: CASNSGQLNTIYF
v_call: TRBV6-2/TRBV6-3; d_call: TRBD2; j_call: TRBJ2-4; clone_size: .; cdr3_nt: TGTGCCAGCAGTTACTGGGGTAGCGGGAAAGGGAAAAACATTCATTACTTC; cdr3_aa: CASSYWGSGKGKNIHYF
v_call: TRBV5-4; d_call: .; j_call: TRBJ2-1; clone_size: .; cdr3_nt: TGTGCCAGCAGCTTAGCCCTAGTGGGCTACAATGAGCAGTTCTTC; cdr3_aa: CASSLALVGYNEQFF
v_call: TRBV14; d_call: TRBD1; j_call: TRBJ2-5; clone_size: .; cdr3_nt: TGTGCCATCAGCCTGACAGGGGGTCAAAGTCCCCAGTACTTC; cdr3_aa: CAISLTGGQSPQYF
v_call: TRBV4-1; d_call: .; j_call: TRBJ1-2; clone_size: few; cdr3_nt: TGCGCCAGCAGCCAAGATTCAAGGGGATTGATGGCCTATGGCTACACCTTC; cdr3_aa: CASSQDSRGLMAYGYTF
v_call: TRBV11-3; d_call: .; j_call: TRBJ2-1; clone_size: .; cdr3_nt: TGTACCAGCAGCTTAGCCGGCTCATACAATGAGCGGTTCTTC; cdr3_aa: CTSSLAGSYNERFF
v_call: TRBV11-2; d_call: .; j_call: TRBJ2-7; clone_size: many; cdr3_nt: TGTGCCAGCAGCTTAGTGTGGGGGGCCGAGCAGTACTTC; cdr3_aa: CASSLVWGAEQYF
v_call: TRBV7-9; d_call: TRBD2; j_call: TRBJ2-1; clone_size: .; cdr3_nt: TGTGCCAGCAGCTTGGCGGGAGCCCACAATGAGCAGTTCTTC; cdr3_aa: CASSLAGAHNEQFF
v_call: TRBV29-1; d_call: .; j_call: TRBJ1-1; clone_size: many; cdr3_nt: TGCAGCGTCGGACGGGGGGGCACTGAAGCTTTCTTT; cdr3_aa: CSVGRGGTEAFF
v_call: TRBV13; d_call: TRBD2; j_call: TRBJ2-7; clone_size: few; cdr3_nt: TGTGCCAGCAGCCCGAGGGGGGCTAGCGGGACGTACGAGCAGTACTTC; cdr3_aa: CASSPRGASGTYEQYF
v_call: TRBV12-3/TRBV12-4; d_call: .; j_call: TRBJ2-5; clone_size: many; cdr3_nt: TGTGCCAGCAGCTTATCATCCGGGAAGAGCTCACAAGAGACCCAGTACTTC; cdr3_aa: CASSLSSGKSSQETQYF
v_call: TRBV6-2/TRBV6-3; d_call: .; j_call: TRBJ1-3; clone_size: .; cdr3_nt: TGTGCCAGCAATTTTGGACGGGTAGCATCTGGAAACACCATATATTTT; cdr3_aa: CASNFGRVASGNTIYF
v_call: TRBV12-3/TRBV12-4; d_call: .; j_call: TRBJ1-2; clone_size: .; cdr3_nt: TGTGCCAGCAGTACCCATAAAGGGTACTATGGCTACACCTTC; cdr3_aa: CASSTHKGYYGYTF
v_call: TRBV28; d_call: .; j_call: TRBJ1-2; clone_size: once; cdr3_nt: TGTGCCACCCGTGGGGTCTATGGCTACACCTTC; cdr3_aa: CATRGVYGYTF
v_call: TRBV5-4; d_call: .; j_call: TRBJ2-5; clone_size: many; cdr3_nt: TGTGCCAGCAGCTTGGAACCCTACAAATATGAGACCCAGTACTTC; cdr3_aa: CASSLEPYKYETQYF
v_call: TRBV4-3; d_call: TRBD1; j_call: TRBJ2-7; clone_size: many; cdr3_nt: TGCGCCAGCAGCCAAATGCAGGGGGCACGAGAGCAGTACTTC; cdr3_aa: CASSQMQGAREQYF
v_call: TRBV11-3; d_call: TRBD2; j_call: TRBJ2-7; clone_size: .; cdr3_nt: TGTACCAGCAGCAAAGGGACTAGCGGCTACGGGCAGTACTTC; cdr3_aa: CTSSKGTSGYGQYF
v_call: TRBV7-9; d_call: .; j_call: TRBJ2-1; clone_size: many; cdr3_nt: TGTGCCAGCAGCTCATACAAGGGTGAGCAGTTCTTC; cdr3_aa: CASSSYKGEQFF
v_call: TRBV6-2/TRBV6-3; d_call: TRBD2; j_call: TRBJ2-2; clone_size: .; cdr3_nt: TGTGCCAGCAGTTACCAAGGGAGGGGCGACACCGGGGAGCTGTTTTTT; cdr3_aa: CASSYQGRGDTGELFF
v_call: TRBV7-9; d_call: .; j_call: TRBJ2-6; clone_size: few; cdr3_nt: TGTGCCAGCAGCTTAGCGTTGCCGCGAACTGGGGCCAATGTCCTGACTTTC; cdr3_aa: CASSLALPRTGANVLTF
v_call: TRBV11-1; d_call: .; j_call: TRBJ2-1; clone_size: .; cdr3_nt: TGTACCAGCAGCTTAGGGGTCAATGAGCAGCTCTTC; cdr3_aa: CTSSLGVNEQLF
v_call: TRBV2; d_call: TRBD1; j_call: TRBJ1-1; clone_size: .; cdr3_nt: TGTGCCAGCAGGACAGGGCTTAACACTGAAGCTTTCTTT; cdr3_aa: CASRTGLNTEAFF
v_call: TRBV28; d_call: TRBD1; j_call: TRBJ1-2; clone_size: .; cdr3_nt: TGTGTCGCTCAGGACAGGGCGTATGGCTACACCTTC; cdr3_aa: CVAQDRAYGYTF
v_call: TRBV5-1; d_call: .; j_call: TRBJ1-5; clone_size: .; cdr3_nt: TGCGCCAGCAGTTACGAGATTAATCAGCCCCAGCATTTT; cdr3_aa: CASSYEINQPQHF
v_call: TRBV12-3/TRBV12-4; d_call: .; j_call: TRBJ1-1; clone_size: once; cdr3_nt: TGTGCCAGCAGTCTCGGCCCAGGGGAGAGAGCTTTCTTC; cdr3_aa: CASSLGPGERAFF
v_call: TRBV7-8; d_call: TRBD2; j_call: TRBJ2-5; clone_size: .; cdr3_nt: TGTGCCAGCAGCAGACTAGCGGGAAAGGAGACCCAGTATTTC; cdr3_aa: CASSRLAGKETQYF
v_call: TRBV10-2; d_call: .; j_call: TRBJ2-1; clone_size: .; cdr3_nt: TGCACCAACAGTGAGTTAGCGGTTTCCTACAATGAGGAGTTCTTC; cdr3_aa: CTNSELAVSYNEEFF